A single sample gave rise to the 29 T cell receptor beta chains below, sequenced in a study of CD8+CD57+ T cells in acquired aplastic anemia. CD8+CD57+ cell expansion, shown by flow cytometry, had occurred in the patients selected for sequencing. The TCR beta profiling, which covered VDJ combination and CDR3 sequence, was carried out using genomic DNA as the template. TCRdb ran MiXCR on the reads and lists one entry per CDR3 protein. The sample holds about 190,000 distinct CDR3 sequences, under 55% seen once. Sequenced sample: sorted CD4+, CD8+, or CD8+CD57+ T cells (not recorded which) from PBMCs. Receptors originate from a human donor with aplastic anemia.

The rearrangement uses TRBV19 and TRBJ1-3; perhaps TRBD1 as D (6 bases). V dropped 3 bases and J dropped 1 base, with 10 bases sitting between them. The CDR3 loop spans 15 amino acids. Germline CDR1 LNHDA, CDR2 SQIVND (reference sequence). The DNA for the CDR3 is TGTGCCAGTAGTATGGGCAGGGGTTCTGGAAACACCATATATTTT. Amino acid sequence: CASSMGRGSGNTIYF.

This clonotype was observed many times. This chain's CDR3 is CASSEQGQGAREQYF. DNA of the CDR3: TGTGCCAGCAGTGAACAGGGACAGGGGGCGCGCGAGCAGTACTTC. The chain is built from TRBV25-1 and TRBJ2-7; TRBD1 agrees at 12 bases. Germline V gene data show CDR1 as MGHDK and CDR2 as SYGVNS. J lost 6 bases, V lost 2 bases, and 5 bases had no gene match. The CDR3 extends over 15 amino acids.

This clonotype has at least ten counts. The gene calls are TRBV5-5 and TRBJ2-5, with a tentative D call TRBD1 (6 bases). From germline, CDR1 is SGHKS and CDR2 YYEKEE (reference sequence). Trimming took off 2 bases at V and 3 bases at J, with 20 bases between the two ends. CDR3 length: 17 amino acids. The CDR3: CASSFPTRGKSEETQYF. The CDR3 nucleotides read TGTGCCAGCAGCTTCCCAACAAGGGGGAAGAGCGAAGAGACCCAGTACTTC.

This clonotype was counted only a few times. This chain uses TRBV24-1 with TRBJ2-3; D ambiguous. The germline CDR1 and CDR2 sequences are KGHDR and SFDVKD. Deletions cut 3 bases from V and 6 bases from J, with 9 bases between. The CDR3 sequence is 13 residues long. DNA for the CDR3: TGTGCCACCAGTGATCCCGTATTGGATACGCAGTATTTT. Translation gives CATSDPVLDTQYF.

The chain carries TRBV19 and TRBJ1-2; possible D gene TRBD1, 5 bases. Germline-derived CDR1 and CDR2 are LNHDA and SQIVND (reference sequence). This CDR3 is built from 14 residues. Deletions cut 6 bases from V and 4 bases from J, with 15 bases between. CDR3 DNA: TGTGCCAGTAGGGGCGGGACTCGTTCCTATGGCTACACCTTC. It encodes CASRGGTRSYGYTF.

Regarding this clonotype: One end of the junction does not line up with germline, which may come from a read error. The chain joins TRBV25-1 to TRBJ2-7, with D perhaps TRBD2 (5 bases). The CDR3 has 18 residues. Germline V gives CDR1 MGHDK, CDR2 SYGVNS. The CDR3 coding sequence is TGCGCCAGCAGCCAACTCCAGCGCCGGGGAGTAGGGCTTTACGAGCAGTACTTC. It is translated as CASSQLQRRGVGLYEQYF.

The CDR3 loop reads CASSLKIGGWGYTF. The CDR3 bases are TGTGCCAGCAGCTTGAAGATTGGTGGATGGGGCTACACCTTC. This sequence joins TRBV5-8 and TRBJ1-2; D is unclear. This CDR3 has 14 amino acids. V gave up 1 base and J gave up 8 bases, with 15 bases separating them. The germline V gene encodes CDR1 SGHTS and CDR2 YDEGEE.

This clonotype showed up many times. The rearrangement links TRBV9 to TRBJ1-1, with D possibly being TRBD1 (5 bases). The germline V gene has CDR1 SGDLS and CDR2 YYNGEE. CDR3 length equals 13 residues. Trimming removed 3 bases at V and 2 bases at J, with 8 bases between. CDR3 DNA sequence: TGTGCCAGCAGCGCTCAGGGTAACACTGAAGCTTTCTTT. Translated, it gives CASSAQGNTEAFF.

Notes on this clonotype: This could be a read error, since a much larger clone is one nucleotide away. The CDR3 sequence: CAISYSTRAQGFYEQYF. The DNA of the CDR3 is TGTGCCATCAGTTACTCAACGAGGGCACAGGGGTTTTACGAGCAGTACTTC. The chain joins TRBV10-3 to TRBJ2-7; 7 bases are shared with TRBD1. J was trimmed by 4 bases and V by 5 bases; bases with no gene match: 17. Germline V gives CDR1 ENHRY, CDR2 SYGVKD. CDR3 size: 17 residues.

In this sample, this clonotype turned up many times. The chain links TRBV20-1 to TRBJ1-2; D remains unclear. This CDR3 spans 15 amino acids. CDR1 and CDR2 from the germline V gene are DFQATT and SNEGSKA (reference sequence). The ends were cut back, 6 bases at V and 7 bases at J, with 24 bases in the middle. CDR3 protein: CSAVSGRNQEGGYTF. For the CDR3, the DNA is TGCAGTGCCGTCTCAGGCCGCAATCAGGAGGGTGGCTACACCTTC.

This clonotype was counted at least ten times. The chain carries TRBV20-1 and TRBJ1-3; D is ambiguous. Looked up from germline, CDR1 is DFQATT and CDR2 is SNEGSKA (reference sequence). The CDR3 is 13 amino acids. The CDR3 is CSSFGRTGNTIYF. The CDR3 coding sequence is TGCAGCTCGTTCGGGCGTACTGGAAACACCATATATTTT.

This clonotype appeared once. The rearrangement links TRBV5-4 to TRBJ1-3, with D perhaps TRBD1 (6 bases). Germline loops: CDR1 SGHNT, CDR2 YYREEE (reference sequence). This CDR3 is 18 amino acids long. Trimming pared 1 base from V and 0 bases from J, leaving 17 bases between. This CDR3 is CASSLNRVTRSSGNTIYF. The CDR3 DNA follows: TGTGCCAGCAGCTTGAACAGGGTAACCCGTAGCTCTGGAAACACCATATATTTT.

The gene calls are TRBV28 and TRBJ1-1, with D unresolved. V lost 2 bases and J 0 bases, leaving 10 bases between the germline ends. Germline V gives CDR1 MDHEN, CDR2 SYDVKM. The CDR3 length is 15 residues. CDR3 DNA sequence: TGTGCCAGCAGTTTAGTATACTGGATGAACACTGAAGCTTTCTTT. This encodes CASSLVYWMNTEAFF.

In DNA, the CDR3 is TGCAGTGCTAGAGAGGGTTTAGGGAGCGGAAACAACGAGCAGTACTTC. Translation gives CSAREGLGSGNNEQYF. The chain combines TRBV20-1 with TRBJ2-7; weak D call: TRBD2 (5 bases). The germline V and J ends were trimmed by 0 bases and 5 bases, with 20 bases remaining between them. The CDR3 spans 16 residues. Looked up from germline, CDR1 is DFQATT and CDR2 is SNEGSKA (reference sequence).

Here the CDR3 reads CATSDMDGRNDNEQFF. In DNA, the CDR3 is TGTGCCACCAGTGATATGGACGGGAGAAATGACAATGAGCAGTTCTTC. The V call is TRBV24-1, the J call TRBJ2-1; tentative D call: TRBD2 (6 bases). Germline assignment: CDR1 KGHDR and CDR2 SFDVKD. Trimming pared 3 bases from V and 5 bases from J, leaving 16 bases between. The CDR3 has 16 residues.

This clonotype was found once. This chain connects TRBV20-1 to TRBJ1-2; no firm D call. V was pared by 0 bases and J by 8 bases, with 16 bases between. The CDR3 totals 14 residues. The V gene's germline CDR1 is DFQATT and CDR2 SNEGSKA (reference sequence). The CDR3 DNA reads TGCAGTGCTAGAGATTTCATTGGGATTACAGGCTACACCTTC. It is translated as CSARDFIGITGYTF.

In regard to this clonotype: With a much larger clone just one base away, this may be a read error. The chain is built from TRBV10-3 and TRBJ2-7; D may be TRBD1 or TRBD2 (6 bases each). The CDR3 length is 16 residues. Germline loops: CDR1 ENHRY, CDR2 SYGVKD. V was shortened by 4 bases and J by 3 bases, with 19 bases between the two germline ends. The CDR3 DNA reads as TGTGCCATCAGTGCCCCGAGGGGGACTTACCTCTACGAGCAGTACTTC. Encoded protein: CAISAPRGTYLYEQYF.

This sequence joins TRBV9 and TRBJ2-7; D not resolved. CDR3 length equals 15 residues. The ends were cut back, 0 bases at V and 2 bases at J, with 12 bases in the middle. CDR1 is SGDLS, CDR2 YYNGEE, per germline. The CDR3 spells CASSVGAGQAYEQYF. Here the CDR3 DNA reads TGTGCCAGCAGCGTAGGGGCAGGCCAGGCCTACGAGCAGTACTTC.

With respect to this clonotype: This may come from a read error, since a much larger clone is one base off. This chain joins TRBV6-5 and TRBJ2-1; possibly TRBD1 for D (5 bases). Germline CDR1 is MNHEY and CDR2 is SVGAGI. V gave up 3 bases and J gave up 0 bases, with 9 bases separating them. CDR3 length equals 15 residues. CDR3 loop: CASSYGATSYNEQFF. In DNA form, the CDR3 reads TGTGCCAGCAGTTATGGGGCCACCTCCTACAATGAGCAGTTCTTC.

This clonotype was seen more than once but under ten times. CDR3 DNA sequence: TGTGCCACCAGCATAGACAGGGGCCCAGAAAAACTGTTTTTT. Protein product: CATSIDRGPEKLFF. The genes are TRBV15 and TRBJ1-4, with 8 bases identical to TRBD1. V dropped 4 bases and J dropped 8; count of bases not matched to a gene: 6. Germline V gives CDR1 LNHNV, CDR2 YYDKDF (reference sequence). The CDR3 loop spans 14 amino acids.

The CDR3 DNA sequence: TGTGCCAGCAAACCGGGCCCTAATTCACCCCTCCACTTT. Translated, it gives CASKPGPNSPLHF. The V call is TRBV2, the J call TRBJ1-6; no firm D call. The ends were cut back, 7 bases at V and 6 bases at J, with 10 bases in the middle. There are 13 residues in the CDR3. CDR1 SNHLY and CDR2 FYNNEI come from the germline V gene.

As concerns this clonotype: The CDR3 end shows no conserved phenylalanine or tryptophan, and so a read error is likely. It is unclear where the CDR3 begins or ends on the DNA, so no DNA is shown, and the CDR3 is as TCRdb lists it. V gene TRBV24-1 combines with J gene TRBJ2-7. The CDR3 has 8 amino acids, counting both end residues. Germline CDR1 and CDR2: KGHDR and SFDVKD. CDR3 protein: CATSDTFT.

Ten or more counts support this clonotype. Written as DNA, the CDR3 is TGTGCCAGCAGTTTGGGCGGGGTCTCCTACGAGCAGTACTTC. Protein product: CASSLGGVSYEQYF. The chain recombines TRBV12-3 or TRBV12-4 with TRBJ2-7; the D gene is possibly TRBD2 (6 bases). This CDR3 comprises 14 residues. V was clipped by 3 bases and J by 0 bases, with 9 bases between them.

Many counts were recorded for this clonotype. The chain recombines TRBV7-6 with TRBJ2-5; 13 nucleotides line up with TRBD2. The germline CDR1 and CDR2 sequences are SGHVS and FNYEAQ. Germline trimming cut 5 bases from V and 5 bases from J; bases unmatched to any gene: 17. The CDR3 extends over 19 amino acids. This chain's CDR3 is CASSARGVTSGRALETQYF. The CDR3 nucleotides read TGTGCCAGCAGCGCGAGGGGGGTAACTAGCGGGAGGGCCTTGGAGACCCAGTACTTC. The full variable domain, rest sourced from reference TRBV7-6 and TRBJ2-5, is GAGVSQSPRYKVTKRGQDVALRCDPISGHVSLYWYRQALGQGPEFLTYFNYEAQQDKSGLPNDRFSAERPEGSISTLTIQRTEQRDSAMYRCASSARGVTSGRALETQYFGPGTRLLVL.

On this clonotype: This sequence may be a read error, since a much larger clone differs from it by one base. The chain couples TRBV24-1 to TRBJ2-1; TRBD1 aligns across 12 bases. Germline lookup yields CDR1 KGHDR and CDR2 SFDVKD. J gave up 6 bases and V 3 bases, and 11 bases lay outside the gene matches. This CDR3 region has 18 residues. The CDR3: CATSDGWDRGHIGNEQFF. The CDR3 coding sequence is TGTGCCACCAGTGATGGATGGGACAGGGGGCATATTGGCAATGAGCAGTTCTTC.

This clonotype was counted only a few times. Here the CDR3 reads CATSRDGPGSYGYTF. DNA for the CDR3: TGTGCCACCAGCAGAGATGGCCCGGGTTCCTATGGCTACACCTTC. This chain uses TRBV15 with TRBJ1-2, with no clear D. The V end lost 0 bases, the J end lost 4 bases, and 12 bases lay between the germline ends. CDR3 length: 15 residues. Looked up from germline, CDR1 is LNHNV and CDR2 is YYDKDF (reference sequence).

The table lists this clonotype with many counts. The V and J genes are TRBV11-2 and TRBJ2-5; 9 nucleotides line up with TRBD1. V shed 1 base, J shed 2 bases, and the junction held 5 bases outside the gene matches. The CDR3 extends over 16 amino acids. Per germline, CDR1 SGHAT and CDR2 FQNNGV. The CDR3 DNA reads TGTGCCAGCAGCTTAGGGGACAGGGTGGGACAAGAGACCCAGTACTTC. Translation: CASSLGDRVGQETQYF.

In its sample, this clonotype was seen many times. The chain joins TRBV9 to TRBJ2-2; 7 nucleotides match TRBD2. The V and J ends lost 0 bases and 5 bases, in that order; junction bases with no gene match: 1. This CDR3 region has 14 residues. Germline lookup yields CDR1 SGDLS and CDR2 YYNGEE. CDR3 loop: CASSVAAGTGELFF. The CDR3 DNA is TGTGCCAGCAGCGTAGCAGCGGGAACCGGGGAGCTGTTTTTT.

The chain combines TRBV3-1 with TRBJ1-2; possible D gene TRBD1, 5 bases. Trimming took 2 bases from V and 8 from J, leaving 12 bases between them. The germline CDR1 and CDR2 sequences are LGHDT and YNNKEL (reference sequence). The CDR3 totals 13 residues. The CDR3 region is CASSQFRGTGYTF. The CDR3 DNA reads TGTGCCAGCAGCCAATTCCGGGGGACGGGCTACACCTTC.